This T cell receptor (beta chain) was sequenced for a study of T cells expressing NK-cell markers. In the study overall: Eight donors were sequenced, seven testing HCMV-seropositive and one testing seronegative. Study results and limitations: Of the CD8+ T cell pool in about 6 donors, roughly 1.0-7.0% was accounted for by dominant NKG2C+ clonotypes. The CD3+CD56-NKG2C+ fraction was also led by these clonotypes in a handful of donors.

There are 14 residues in the CDR3. Germline V lookup: CDR1 DFQATT, CDR2 SNEGSKA (reference sequence). As concerns this clonotype: As yet, its antigen is unknown.

For each CDR3 protein, TCRdb gives one entry from its re-call of the 5' RACE reads, without DNA. The sample has fewer than 400,000 distinct CDR3 sequences. The sequence was collected from a woman aged 50 to 60 in good health. The chain uses TRBV20-1 and TRBJ2-1; the D gene TCRdb calls, TRBD2, cannot be checked with no DNA. The sample consisted of blood T cells: a sorted CD56 or NKG2C T cell subset, CD4+ or CD8+ T cells, or bulk PBMC T cells (not recorded which). The CDR3 reads CSAILAGGGFEQFF.